The clone carrying this T cell receptor (beta chain) was seen a few times. Its specificity is not known. The data were taken from a study of vaccination and CD4 T cells after COVID-19. Treatment defined: 10-day PBMC culture with coronavirus spike peptide pools or control peptides (ViraFEST assay). The assay that was used to sequence DNA from cultured CD4+ T cells was the Oncomine TCR Beta short-read assay. Using its own MiXCR run on the PCR reads, TCRdb lists one record per CDR3 protein. The sample lists approximately 14,000 distinct CDR3 sequences; 65% to 80% were seen once. This CDR3 has 16 amino acids. Trimming shortened V by 2 bases and J by 7 bases, and 21 bases separated the two germline ends. Germline CDR1 SGHKS, CDR2 YYEKEE (reference sequence).

This clonotype originated in a human donor who had recovered from COVID-19. V is TRBV5-5 and J is TRBJ1-2, with D tentatively TRBD1 (6 bases). Material: CD4+ T cells from blood, cultured in vitro. CDR3: CASSFDMGAQTSGYTF. In DNA form, the CDR3 reads TGTGCCAGCAGCTTCGATATGGGGGCGCAAACTTCTGGCTACACCTTC. Using reference TRBV5-5 and TRBJ1-2 for the parts outside the CDR3, the full variable domain is DAGVTQSPTHLIKTRGQQVTLRCSPISGHKSVSWYQQVLGQGPQFIFQYYEKEERGRGNFPDRFSARQFPNYSSELNVNALLLGDSALYLCASSFDMGAQTSGYTFGSGTRLTVV.